These 32 T cell receptor beta chains were all obtained from the same sample, sequenced in a study of blood T cell repertoires in COVID-19. Profiling relied on immunoSEQ multiplex PCR, and the TCRdb table lists in-frame clones only, not all of them. The table has about 260,000 clones, about 88% seen once. Source material: peripheral blood. These receptors were obtained from a man in his 60s who had recovered from COVID-19.

The chain recombines TRBV9 with TRBJ2-7; 8 bases map to TRBD1. Trimming removed 4 bases from V and 2 bases from J; junction bases left unmatched: 8. This CDR3 contains 15 residues. Germline values: CDR1 SGDLS, CDR2 YYNGEE. The CDR3 spells CASSPPGQVPYEQYF. As DNA, the CDR3 is TGTGCCAGCAGCCCGCCGGGACAGGTCCCCTACGAGCAGTACTTC.

The table lists this clone with a few counts. The chain links TRBV3-1 (or the pseudogene TRBV3-2) to TRBJ2-3, with TRBD2 matching over 9 bases. This CDR3 is 17 amino acids long. Germline assignment: CDR1 LGHDT and CDR2 YNNKEL (reference sequence). The V and J ends lost 4 bases and 4 bases, in that order; junction bases with no gene match: 12. The CDR3 sequence is CASSPRSPAGGSDTQYF. The CDR3 nucleotides are TGTGCCAGCAGCCCTCGTTCTCCGGCGGGGGGGTCAGATACGCAGTATTTT.

The chain has TRBV7-2 and TRBJ2-5; 11 nucleotides align to TRBD2. Germline-derived CDR1 and CDR2 are SGHTA and FQGNSA. CDR3 size: 17 residues. V shed 5 bases, J shed 3 bases, and the junction held 11 bases outside the gene matches. CDR3 sequence (DNA): TGTGCCAGCAGCCCCTACCGGTTAGCGGGGGGGAAAGAGACCCAGTACTTC. Its protein product is CASSPYRLAGGKETQYF.

CDR3 coding DNA: TGTGCCAGCAGTTACGGCGGGACAGGGTCCTACGAGCAGTACTTC. Translation: CASSYGGTGSYEQYF. V is TRBV6-2 or TRBV6-3 and J is TRBJ2-7; 9 bases are a match to TRBD1. In germline, CDR1 is MNHEY, CDR2 SVGEGT. J lost 1 base, V lost 2 bases, and 3 bases had no gene match. This CDR3 comprises 15 residues.

The V and J genes are TRBV7-2 and TRBJ2-5; the D is unclear. The ends were cut back, 5 bases at V and 5 bases at J, with 15 bases in the middle. CDR3 length equals 14 residues. Germline CDR1 SGHTA, CDR2 FQGNSA. CDR3 nucleotide sequence: TGTGCCAGCAGCCCCGACAAGGCCTGGGAGACCCAGTACTTC. Protein sequence: CASSPDKAWETQYF. Full variable domain (rest looked up from reference TRBV7-2 and TRBJ2-5): GAGVSQSPSNKVTEKGKDVELRCDPISGHTALYWYRQSLGQGLEFLIYFQGNSAPDKSGLPSDRFSAERTGGSVSTLTIQRTQQEDSAVYLCASSPDKAWETQYFGPGTRLLVL.

J is TRBJ2-6 and V is TRBV11-2; possible D gene TRBD2, 7 bases. The CDR3 is 17 amino acids. CDR1 and CDR2 from the germline V gene are SGHAT and FQNNGV. The germline V and J ends were trimmed by 5 bases and 4 bases, with 18 bases remaining between them. The DNA for the CDR3 is TGTGCCAGCAGCGTCGGTCGGGGGGCGCGAGGGGCCAACGTCCTGACTTTC. It encodes CASSVGRGARGANVLTF.

The chain links TRBV18 to TRBJ2-5, with TRBD2 as a possible D gene (6 bases). V shed 2 bases and J shed 1 base, with 14 bases lying between them. This CDR3 has 16 residues. CDR1 is KGHSH and CDR2 is LQKENI in the germline V gene. The CDR3, as DNA: TGTGCCAGCTCACCAGCCCCCCTGGGGGGCCAAGAGACCCAGTACTTC. Its protein is CASSPAPLGGQETQYF.

This clone was counted a few times. The chain is built from TRBV2 and TRBJ1-5; no firm D call. The ends were cut back, 8 bases at V and 3 bases at J, with 11 bases in the middle. This CDR3 is built from 13 residues. Germline CDR1 SNHLY, CDR2 FYNNEI. CDR3 sequence: CASGTDYNQPQHF. The CDR3, as DNA: TGTGCCAGCGGTACAGATTACAATCAGCCCCAGCATTTT. Based on the CDR3 plus reference TRBV2 and TRBJ1-5, the full variable domain is EPEVTQTPSHQVTQMGQEVILRCVPISNHLYFYWYRQILGQKVEFLVSFYNNEISEKSEIFDDQFSVERPDGSNFTLKIRSTKLEDSAMYFCASGTDYNQPQHFGDGTRLSIL.

This sequence joins TRBV5-5 and TRBJ2-7; no reliable D call. V lost 0 bases, J lost 3 bases, and 13 bases lay in between. Germline V gene data show CDR1 as SGHKS and CDR2 as YYEKEE (reference sequence). The CDR3 contains 15 residues. CDR3 protein: CASSLDWPSFYEQYF. Written as DNA, the CDR3 is TGTGCCAGCAGCTTGGATTGGCCATCGTTCTACGAGCAGTACTTC.

The gene calls are TRBV19 and TRBJ1-5; TRBD1 matches 10 bases. The V gene end was trimmed by 5 bases and the J gene end by 6 bases; junction bases not matched to a gene: 7. Germline V lookup: CDR1 LNHDA, CDR2 SQIVND (reference sequence). The CDR3 extends over 15 amino acids. In DNA, the CDR3 is TGTGCCAGTAGTTCCCCGGACAGGGGGGCTCAGCCCCAGCATTTT. This codes for CASSSPDRGAQPQHF.

Regarding this clone: Sequence at one end of the junction differs from germline and may be a read error. The rearrangement uses TRBV14 and TRBJ2-3; a weak D match, TRBD2 (5 bases). Germline V gene data show CDR1 as SGHDN and CDR2 as FVKESK. The CDR3 has 14 amino acids. CDR3 protein: CASSPKGLWRGLGF. CDR3 coding DNA: TGTGCCAGCAGCCCAAAAGGCCTATGGAGAGGGTTGGGTTTT.

This chain links TRBV5-6 with TRBJ2-1; 10 nucleotides line up with TRBD1. Germline V gene sequence: CDR1 SGHDT, CDR2 YYEEEE. CDR3 length: 15 residues. J was trimmed by 8 bases and V by 6 bases; bases with no gene match: 11. The CDR3 reads CASTLSGTGVDEQFF. CDR3 DNA sequence: TGTGCCAGCACCCTTAGCGGGACAGGGGTTGATGAGCAGTTCTTC.

The chain combines TRBV20-1 with TRBJ2-3; D uncertain. Per germline, CDR1 DFQATT and CDR2 SNEGSKA (reference sequence). Trimming cost V 6 bases and J 4 bases, with 8 bases left between them. The CDR3 runs to 11 residues. The CDR3 here is CSAVEADTQYF. In DNA form, the CDR3 reads TGCAGTGCCGTAGAGGCAGATACGCAGTATTTT.

V usage is TRBV9 and J usage is TRBJ2-7; D is possibly TRBD1 (5 bases). Trimming took off 4 bases at V and 6 bases at J, with 11 bases between the two ends. The CDR3 sequence is 12 residues long. Germline loops: CDR1 SGDLS, CDR2 YYNGEE. The DNA of the CDR3 is TGTGCCAGCAGCCCCCAGGGTTCCGAGCAGTACTTC. It translates to CASSPQGSEQYF.

This clone was counted only a few times. The chain has TRBV6-5 and TRBJ2-2, with 12 bases matching TRBD1. This CDR3 is built from 14 residues. Germline V gives CDR1 MNHEY, CDR2 SVGAGI. Trimming took 8 bases from V and 9 from J; bases not matched to a gene: 7. The CDR3 region is CASGGQGAYRELFF. The CDR3 DNA is TGTGCCAGCGGGGGACAGGGGGCGTACAGGGAGCTGTTTTTT.

J is TRBJ1-3 and V is TRBV6-1, with a possible D match to TRBD1 (5 bases). The CDR3 has 15 residues. V dropped 2 bases and J dropped 4 bases, with 12 bases sitting between them. CDR1 and CDR2 from the germline V gene are MNHNS and SASEGT. This CDR3 reads CASSEHQGSGNTIYF. The CDR3 nucleotides are TGTGCCAGCAGTGAACACCAGGGATCCGGAAACACCATATATTTT.

The chain is built from TRBV12-5 and TRBJ2-3; TRBD1 matches at 11 bases. Germline loops: CDR1 LGHNT, CDR2 FRNRAP. CDR3 length equals 17 residues. After removal of 6 bases from V and 2 bases from J, the junction contained 10 bases not matched to a gene. Written as DNA, the CDR3 is TGTGCTAGTGGCCTGGACAGGGGGCCTACGACCACAGATACGCAGTATTTT. Protein product: CASGLDRGPTTTDTQYF.

This clone was detected only once. The rearrangement joins TRBV7-2 to TRBJ2-7; 7 bases are shared with TRBD1. Germline CDR1 and CDR2: SGHTA and FQGNSA. The CDR3 runs 16 residues. The V and J ends lost 4 bases and 3 bases, in that order; junction bases with no gene match: 12. The CDR3, as DNA: TGTGCCAGCAGCTCCACCGGGACAGACCCCCGCTACGAGCAGTACTTC. Protein product: CASSSTGTDPRYEQYF.

J is TRBJ2-2 and V is TRBV27, with a tentative D call TRBD2 (6 bases). V lost 8 bases and J 2 bases, leaving 12 bases between the germline ends. CDR3 length: 14 residues. CDR1 MNHEY and CDR2 SMNVEV come from the germline V gene (reference sequence). This CDR3 is CASSPGLNTGELFF. CDR3 coding DNA: TGTGCCAGCTCCCCGGGACTCAACACCGGGGAGCTGTTTTTT.

J is TRBJ2-2 and V is TRBV3-1 (or the pseudogene TRBV3-2); TRBD1 aligns across 7 bases. CDR3 length: 18 amino acids. Per the germline V gene, CDR1 is LGHDT and CDR2 is YNNKEL (reference sequence). With 0 bases clipped from V and 1 base from J, the junction kept 8 bases outside the gene matches. CDR3 loop: CASSQDQTGPVNTGELFF. The CDR3 region has the DNA TGTGCCAGCAGCCAAGACCAGACAGGGCCTGTGAACACCGGGGAGCTGTTTTTT.

V gene TRBV25-1 combines with J gene TRBJ1-4; 7 bases are shared with TRBD1. Germline CDR1 is MGHDK and CDR2 is SYGVNS. This CDR3 spans 13 amino acids. The V segment lost 8 bases and the J segment 4 bases; nucleotides outside the gene matches: 4. The CDR3 protein is CASSGQSNEKLFF. The CDR3 nucleotides are TGTGCCAGCTCGGGACAGAGTAATGAAAAACTGTTTTTT.

The genes are TRBV4-1 and TRBJ1-1, with 8 nucleotides matching TRBD1. The junction had 7 bases not matched to a gene; V was cut back by 1 base and J by 0 bases. The CDR3 has 17 residues. The germline V gene encodes CDR1 MGHRA and CDR2 YSYEKL. CDR3 sequence: CASSQVGRQGLNTEAFF. DNA of the CDR3: TGCGCCAGCAGCCAAGTTGGGAGACAGGGGTTGAACACTGAAGCTTTCTTT.

The chain links TRBV3-1 (or the pseudogene TRBV3-2) to TRBJ2-1, with no clear D. The germline gives CDR1 LGHDT, CDR2 YNNKEL (reference sequence). The CDR3 length is 16 residues. Trimming stripped 3 bases from V and 0 bases from J, with 12 bases between. In DNA, the CDR3 is TGTGCCAGCAGCCAGTTCGTGGGCAGCTCCTACAATGAGCAGTTCTTC. Translation gives CASSQFVGSSYNEQFF.

The chain is built from TRBV4-2 and TRBJ2-3; 12 positions agree with TRBD2. The junction had 7 bases not matched to a gene; V was cut back by 0 bases and J by 6 bases. This CDR3 is 17 amino acids long. CDR1 and CDR2 from the germline V gene are LGHNA and YNFKEQ. For the CDR3, the DNA is TGTGCCAGCAGCCAAGACCAACTAGCGGGGGGAAAGGATACGCAGTATTTT. It codes for CASSQDQLAGGKDTQYF.

This clone has a single count. The chain couples TRBV5-6 to TRBJ2-7; 10 bases align to TRBD2. CDR3 length equals 16 residues. Germline CDR1 and CDR2: SGHDT and YYEEEE. V gave up 5 bases and J gave up 0 bases; unmatched junction bases: 8. CDR3 sequence reads: CASSRGLARSSYEQYF. The CDR3 coding sequence is TGTGCCAGCAGTCGGGGACTAGCGCGCAGCTCCTACGAGCAGTACTTC. Together with reference TRBV5-6 and TRBJ2-7, the CDR3 gives the full variable domain: DAGVTQSPTHLIKTRGQQVTLRCSPKSGHDTVSWYQQALGQGPQFIFQYYEEEERQRGNFPDRFSGHQFPNYSSELNVNALLLGDSALYLCASSRGLARSSYEQYFGPGTRLTVT.

V usage is TRBV6-5 and J usage is TRBJ1-5; 8 nucleotides align to TRBD1. The CDR3 runs 15 residues. Germline CDR1 is MNHEY and CDR2 is SVGAGI. J gave up 4 bases and V 5 bases, and 7 bases lay outside the gene matches. The CDR3 reads CASSNTGGTNQPQHF. In DNA, the CDR3 is TGTGCCAGCAGTAACACAGGGGGAACTAATCAGCCCCAGCATTTT.

The V and J genes are TRBV2 and TRBJ2-1, with TRBD2 identical over 10 bases. CDR3 size: 14 residues. J was trimmed by 8 bases and V by 6 bases; bases with no gene match: 7. Germline V gene data show CDR1 as SNHLY and CDR2 as FYNNEI. CDR3 region: CASSRLAGGDEQFF. The CDR3 DNA is TGTGCCAGCAGCCGACTAGCGGGTGGGGATGAGCAGTTCTTC.

V and J are TRBV7-3 and TRBJ2-2; D is undetermined. This CDR3 is built from 14 residues. The germline V and J ends were trimmed by 4 bases and 3 bases, with 9 bases remaining between them. Germline-derived CDR1 and CDR2 are SGHTA and FQGTGA. CDR3 amino acids: CASSSESYTGELFF. As DNA, the CDR3 is TGTGCCAGCAGCTCCGAGTCATACACCGGGGAGCTGTTTTTT.

V gene TRBV10-3 combines with J gene TRBJ1-2; a weak D match, TRBD1 (6 bases). Germline V lookup: CDR1 ENHRY, CDR2 SYGVKD. The CDR3 runs to 13 residues. Trimming shortened V by 5 bases and J by 8 bases, and 15 bases separated the two germline ends. DNA of the CDR3: TGTGCCATCAGTTTCTCAGGGGATGGGGGCTACACCTTC. Its protein product is CAISFSGDGGYTF.

This clone was picked up one time. V gene TRBV18 combines with J gene TRBJ1-2; D remains unclear. CDR1 and CDR2 (germline): KGHSH, LQKENI. The V gene lost 0 bases and the J gene lost 8 bases, with 16 bases spanning the gap. The length of the CDR3 is 15 residues. CDR3 coding DNA: TGTGCCAGCTCACCACCGAAGAGGGCCCCCAGCGGCTACACCTTC. Its translation: CASSPPKRAPSGYTF.

This chain connects TRBV6-5 to TRBJ1-1; TRBD1 agrees at 8 bases. The germline CDR1 and CDR2 sequences are MNHEY and SVGAGI. V dropped 6 bases and J dropped 2; count of bases not matched to a gene: 8. This CDR3 has 15 residues. The CDR3 here is CASRPTGTGNTEAFF. CDR3 in DNA: TGTGCCAGCAGGCCCACCGGGACAGGCAACACTGAAGCTTTCTTT.

The chain uses TRBV18 and TRBJ2-3; D might be TRBD2 (6 bases). V lost 8 bases and J lost 0, with 15 bases in between. Germline V gene data show CDR1 as KGHSH and CDR2 as LQKENI. CDR3 length: 15 amino acids. The DNA of the CDR3 is TGTGCCAGCGCGGGATGGCGGGGAAGCACAGATACGCAGTATTTT. It encodes CASAGWRGSTDTQYF.